This T cell receptor (beta chain) was sequenced in a study of breast tumors, draining lymph nodes, adjacent tissues. This clonotype came up many times. As yet, its antigen is unknown. Overall study findings and caveats: Luminal-like breast cancer showed significantly higher tumor–nontumor repertoire similarity than basal-like. Data only fit, rather than demonstrated, lymph node origin of most tumor T cells. The data were judged consistent with most tumor T cells coming from lymph node and expanding in tumor. Compared with lymph nodes, tumors were less diverse; compared with nontumor tissue, more.

Axillary draining lymph nodes of breast cancer patients supplied the node samples. TCRdb re-derived calls from the multiplex PCR reads in MiXCR, one entry per CDR3 protein. The sample lists 150,000 or so distinct CDR3 sequences, 25% to 40% occurring once. The TCR originated in a female donor with breast cancer. Some clones in this sample may be carry-over from other donors' samples. Material: axillary lymph node tissue.

CDR3 DNA: TGTGCCAGCAGTCAGCGGGAGGGGGGGTACGAGCAGTACTTC. This translates into CASSQREGGYEQYF. The rearrangement joins TRBV6-4 to TRBJ2-7; TRBD2 agrees at 10 bases. The V segment lost 5 bases and the J segment 4 bases; nucleotides outside the gene matches: 5. This CDR3 is built from 14 residues. CDR1 is MRHNA, CDR2 SNTAGT, per germline.